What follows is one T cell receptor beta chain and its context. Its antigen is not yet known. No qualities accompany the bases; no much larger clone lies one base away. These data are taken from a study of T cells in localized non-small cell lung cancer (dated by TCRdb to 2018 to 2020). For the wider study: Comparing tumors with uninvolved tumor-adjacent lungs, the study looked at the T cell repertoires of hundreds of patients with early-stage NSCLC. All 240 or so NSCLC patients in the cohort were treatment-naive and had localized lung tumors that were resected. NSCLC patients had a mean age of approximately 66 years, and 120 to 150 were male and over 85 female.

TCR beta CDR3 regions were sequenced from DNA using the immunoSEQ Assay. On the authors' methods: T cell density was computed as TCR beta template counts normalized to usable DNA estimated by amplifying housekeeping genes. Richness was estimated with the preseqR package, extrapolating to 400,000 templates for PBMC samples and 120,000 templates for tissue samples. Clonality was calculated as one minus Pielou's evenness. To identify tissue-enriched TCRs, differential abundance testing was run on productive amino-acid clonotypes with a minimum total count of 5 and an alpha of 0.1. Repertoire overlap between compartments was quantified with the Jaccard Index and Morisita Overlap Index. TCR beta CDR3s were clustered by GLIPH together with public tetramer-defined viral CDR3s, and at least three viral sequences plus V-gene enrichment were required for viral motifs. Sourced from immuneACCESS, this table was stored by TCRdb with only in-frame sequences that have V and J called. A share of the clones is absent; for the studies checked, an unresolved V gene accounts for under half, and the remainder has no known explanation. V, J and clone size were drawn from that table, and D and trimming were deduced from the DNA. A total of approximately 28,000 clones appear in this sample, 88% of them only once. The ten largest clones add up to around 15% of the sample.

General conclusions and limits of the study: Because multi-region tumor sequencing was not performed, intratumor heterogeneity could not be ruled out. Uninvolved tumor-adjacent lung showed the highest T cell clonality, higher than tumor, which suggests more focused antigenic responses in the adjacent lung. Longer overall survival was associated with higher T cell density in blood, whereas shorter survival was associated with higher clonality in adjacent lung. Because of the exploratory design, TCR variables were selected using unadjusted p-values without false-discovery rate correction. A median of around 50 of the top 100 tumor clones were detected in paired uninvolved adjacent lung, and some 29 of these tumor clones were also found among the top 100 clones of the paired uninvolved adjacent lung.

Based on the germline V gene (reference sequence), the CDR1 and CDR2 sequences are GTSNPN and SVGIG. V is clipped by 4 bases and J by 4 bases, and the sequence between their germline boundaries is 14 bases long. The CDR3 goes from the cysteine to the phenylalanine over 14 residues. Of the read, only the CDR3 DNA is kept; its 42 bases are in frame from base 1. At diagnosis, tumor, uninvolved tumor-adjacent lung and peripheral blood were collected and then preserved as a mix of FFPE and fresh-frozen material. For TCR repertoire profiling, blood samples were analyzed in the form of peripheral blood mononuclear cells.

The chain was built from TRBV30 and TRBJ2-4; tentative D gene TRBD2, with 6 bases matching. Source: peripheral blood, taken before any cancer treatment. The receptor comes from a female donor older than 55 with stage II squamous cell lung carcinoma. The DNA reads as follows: TGTGCCTGGAACCCCGGGACTTCGAAAAACATTCAGTACTTC. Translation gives CAWNPGTSKNIQYF.